Following are 23 T cell receptor beta chains from one sample sequenced in a study of CD8 T cells in ankylosing spondylitis. From the 5' RACE reads, TCRdb called clonotypes with MiXCR, one entry per CDR3 protein. The table lists under 250,000 distinct CDR3 sequences, roughly 24% of them singletons. The sample taken for sequencing was blood, either unsorted or a sorted T cell fraction (not recorded which). These TCRs come from a male donor with ankylosing spondylitis or in good health (not recorded which).

V is TRBV6-1 and J is TRBJ2-5, with D unclear. Germline CDR1 MNHNS, CDR2 SASEGT. The V gene lost 6 bases and the J gene lost 5 bases, with 16 bases spanning the gap. CDR3 length equals 14 residues. CDR3 DNA sequence: TGTGCCAGCAGACGTATGGCAACGTGGGAGACCCAGTACTTC. Its protein product is CASRRMATWETQYF.

The chain links TRBV20-1 to TRBJ1-4, with D hard to call. The CDR3 is 14 residues long. The germline CDR1 and CDR2 sequences are DFQATT and SNEGSKA (reference sequence). The ends were cut back, 0 bases at V and 5 bases at J, with 10 bases in the middle. The CDR3 DNA follows: TGCAGTGCTAGAGATTGGCAGAAGAATGAAAAACTGTTTTTT. It codes for CSARDWQKNEKLFF.

This chain connects TRBV10-3 to TRBJ2-1, with 12 bases fitting TRBD2. The junction had 23 bases not matched to a gene; V was cut back by 8 bases and J by 12 bases. Germline CDR1 and CDR2: ENHRY and SYGVKD. The CDR3 is 18 amino acids. The CDR3 nucleotides are TGTGCCATCGGCCCTGGACTAGCGGGGACAGTAGTTACAATGACGCAGTTCTTC. Its protein product is CAIGPGLAGTVVTMTQFF.

Ten or more counts support this clonotype. The V gene is TRBV29-1, the J gene TRBJ2-1; 8 bases fit TRBD2. The CDR3 runs 14 residues. The germline V gene has CDR1 SQVTM and CDR2 ANQGSEA. V shed 6 bases and J 6 bases; nucleotides not matched to a gene: 10. Written as DNA, the CDR3 is TGCAGCGTCCTCGGGACTAGTAGCATCAATGAGCAGTTCTTC. Translation: CSVLGTSSINEQFF.

By proportion, this clonotype is medium-sized. This chain uses TRBV29-1 with TRBJ2-7, with D possibly TRBD1 on 6 matching bases. CDR3 length: 14 amino acids. CDR1 is SQVTM, CDR2 ANQGSEA, per germline. V dropped 3 bases and J dropped 3 bases, with 15 bases sitting between them. The CDR3 sequence: CSVDLQGYGYEQYF. The CDR3 nucleotides are TGCAGCGTTGATCTCCAGGGGTATGGCTACGAGCAGTACTTC.

This clonotype has a count of ten or more. DNA for the CDR3: TGTGCCAGCAGTAGGACAGGGGAATACGAGCAGTACTTC. This codes for CASSRTGEYEQYF. The chain combines TRBV6-6 with TRBJ2-7; 9 nucleotides line up with TRBD1. This CDR3 comprises 13 residues. With 5 bases clipped from V and 4 bases from J, the junction kept 3 bases outside the gene matches. CDR1 MNHNY and CDR2 SVGAGI come from the germline V gene (reference sequence).

This chain joins TRBV29-1 and TRBJ2-2; D unclear. This CDR3 is built from 11 residues. Germline lookup yields CDR1 SQVTM and CDR2 ANQGSEA. Trimming pared 6 bases from V and 5 bases from J, leaving 7 bases between. CDR3 loop: CSVTVTGELFF. CDR3 nucleotide sequence: TGCAGCGTAACTGTAACCGGGGAGCTGTTTTTT.

In its sample, this clonotype was seen many times. This chain uses TRBV2 with TRBJ1-6; D gene unclear. V lost 8 bases, J lost 0 bases, and 5 bases lay in between. This CDR3 has 13 amino acids. Germline V gives CDR1 SNHLY, CDR2 FYNNEI. The CDR3 reads CASSGSYNSPLHF. CDR3 nucleotide sequence: TGTGCCAGCTCCGGCTCCTATAATTCACCCCTCCACTTT.

The chain couples TRBV6-1 to TRBJ1-1; a weak D match, TRBD1 (6 bases). The CDR3 has 13 residues. Germline CDR1 MNHNS, CDR2 SASEGT. The ends were cut back, 6 bases at V and 4 bases at J, with 12 bases in the middle. Here the CDR3 reads CASRAGVPTEAFF. CDR3 sequence (DNA): TGTGCCAGCAGAGCAGGGGTCCCCACTGAAGCTTTCTTT.

This clonotype was counted only a few times. The chain carries TRBV20-1 and TRBJ1-1; D not certain. Germline V CDR1 and CDR2: DFQATT, SNEGSKA (reference sequence). V was clipped by 2 bases and J by 4 bases, with 5 bases between them. The CDR3 has 11 residues. The CDR3 spells CSARQTTEAFF. The CDR3 DNA follows: TGCAGTGCTAGACAGACCACTGAAGCTTTCTTT.

This chain connects TRBV20-1 to TRBJ2-1; 10 bases are shared with TRBD2. Germline V gene sequence: CDR1 DFQATT, CDR2 SNEGSKA (reference sequence). The CDR3 consists of 14 residues. The ends lost 1 base at V and 6 bases at J; junction bases unmatched: 3. CDR3 in amino acids: CSARGSGRGNEQFF. The DNA for the CDR3 is TGCAGTGCTAGAGGAAGCGGGAGGGGCAATGAGCAGTTCTTC.

This clonotype was picked up many times. The rearrangement links TRBV4-1 to TRBJ2-7; 7 positions agree with TRBD1. Germline V CDR1 and CDR2: MGHRA, YSYEKL. V lost 2 bases, J lost 6 bases, and 13 bases stayed unmatched. The CDR3 length is 16 residues. In DNA, the CDR3 is TGCGCCAGCAGCCAACTCCGGGACAGTGAAGGTGGCGAGCAGTACTTC. Its protein product is CASSQLRDSEGGEQYF.

The chain recombines TRBV5-1 with TRBJ2-5, with 9 bases fitting TRBD2. Germline values: CDR1 SGHRS, CDR2 YFSETQ. This CDR3 contains 15 residues. Trimming removed 4 bases from V and 1 base from J; junction bases left unmatched: 5. The CDR3 bases are TGCGCCAGCAGCACTGGGACTAGCAGCCAAGAGACCCAGTACTTC. Its protein product is CASSTGTSSQETQYF.

J is TRBJ2-1 and V is TRBV20-1; the match to TRBD2 covers 13 bases. V was clipped by 6 bases and J by 2 bases; unmatched bases: 13. CDR3 size: 18 residues. The germline V gene has CDR1 DFQATT and CDR2 SNEGSKA (reference sequence). The CDR3 DNA follows: TGCAGTGCGTACCCGGGACTAGCGGGAAGGCAGCCCTACAATGAGCAGTTCTTC. This encodes CSAYPGLAGRQPYNEQFF.

This clonotype was seen repeatedly, ten times or more. The chain couples TRBV4-3 to TRBJ2-5, with D possibly being TRBD1 or TRBD2 (5 bases each). Between the trimmed V and J ends, which lost 0 bases and 6 bases, there was a span of 14 bases. Germline CDR1 and CDR2: LGHNA and YSLEER. The CDR3 extends over 15 amino acids. The CDR3 coding sequence is TGCGCCAGCAGCCAAGATAAGGGAGACAGACAGACCCAGTACTTC. Residues: CASSQDKGDRQTQYF.

J is TRBJ2-7 and V is TRBV2; D perhaps matches TRBD1 (7 bases). Per germline, CDR1 SNHLY and CDR2 FYNNEI. Trimming took 7 bases from V and 3 from J, leaving 13 bases between them. The CDR3 is made up of 13 amino acids. In nucleotides, the CDR3 is TGTGCCAGCAAAGGAGGGGGCCTCTACGAGCAGTACTTC. It yields the protein CASKGGGLYEQYF.

This clonotype was recorded many times. V usage is TRBV20-1 and J usage is TRBJ1-2; D gene uncertain. The germline gives CDR1 DFQATT, CDR2 SNEGSKA (reference sequence). This CDR3 contains 15 residues. Deletions cut 0 bases from V and 4 bases from J, with 15 bases between. The CDR3 bases are TGCAGTGCTAGAGATTCCCCCCAACCACGCTATGGCTACACCTTC. This encodes CSARDSPQPRYGYTF.

In this sample, this clonotype turned up once. The chain is built from TRBV6-1 and TRBJ2-1, with D perhaps matching TRBD2 (6 bases). This CDR3 is 14 amino acids long. Germline V gives CDR1 MNHNS, CDR2 SASEGT. V shed 7 bases and J shed 6 bases, with 16 bases lying between them. CDR3: CASTQDGTPNEQFF. CDR3 DNA sequence: TGTGCCAGCACCCAAGACGGGACTCCCAATGAGCAGTTCTTC.

This clonotype was seen ten or more times. The chain uses TRBV12-3 or TRBV12-4 and TRBJ1-1, with unresolved D. There are 15 residues in the CDR3. V gave up 7 bases and J gave up 1 base, with 16 bases separating them. The CDR3 here is CASTLQTSTNTEAFF. CDR3 sequence (DNA): TGTGCCAGCACCCTACAGACGTCTACGAACACTGAAGCTTTCTTT.

At least ten counts were recorded for this clonotype. V and J are TRBV29-1 and TRBJ2-1; 13 bases line up with TRBD2. V trimming: 6 bases; J trimming: 0 bases; junction bases outside the gene matches: 11. This CDR3 is built from 18 residues. CDR1 is SQVTM, CDR2 ANQGSEA, per germline. CDR3 protein: CSVTSGLAGFISYNEQFF. Here the CDR3 DNA reads TGCAGCGTAACGTCGGGACTAGCGGGATTCATCTCCTACAATGAGCAGTTCTTC.

This clonotype was seen more than once but under ten times. The rearrangement uses TRBV19 and TRBJ2-1; a weak D match, TRBD1 (5 bases). Deletions cut 2 bases from V and 10 bases from J, with 15 bases between. This CDR3 has 14 amino acids. The V gene's germline CDR1 is LNHDA and CDR2 SQIVND (reference sequence). CDR3: CASSIRYRTSEQFF. The CDR3 coding sequence is TGTGCCAGTAGTATACGTTACAGGACCTCCGAGCAGTTCTTC.

The chain combines TRBV20-1 with TRBJ1-1; D possibly corresponds to TRBD1 (5 bases). This CDR3 region has 10 residues. With 3 bases removed from V and 10 bases from J, the gap between germline ends came to 9 bases. The germline V gene encodes CDR1 DFQATT and CDR2 SNEGSKA (reference sequence). This CDR3 reads CSARAGGAFF. The CDR3 DNA is TGCAGTGCTAGGGCGGGGGGAGCTTTCTTT.

The chain combines TRBV6-1 with TRBJ2-7, with D possibly being TRBD2 (5 bases). The CDR3 has 14 amino acids. The germline CDR1 and CDR2 sequences are MNHNS and SASEGT. The V and J ends lost 6 bases and 3 bases respectively, with 15 bases between them. CDR3 sequence reads: CASSTDWHVYEQYF. The CDR3 nucleotides are TGTGCCAGCAGCACGGACTGGCACGTCTACGAGCAGTACTTC.